The 22 T cell receptor beta chains below were found in one sample sequenced in a study of cytomegalovirus exposure and HLA in healthy donors. PCR primers comprised 60 Vbeta and 13 Jbeta primers. The assay was immunoSEQ multiplex PCR, and TCRdb's table has in-frame clones only and misses some. The data contain some 180,000 clones, about 81% of them singletons. Specimen: PBMCs. Receptor source: a man aged 35 to 55 in good health and CMV-seronegative.

In its sample, this clone was seen once. The J gene is TRBJ2-7, the V gene TRBV7-2, with 8 bases that match TRBD2. Germline loops: CDR1 SGHTA, CDR2 FQGNSA. The CDR3 runs to 18 residues. Trimming removed 1 base from V and 5 bases from J; junction bases left unmatched: 16. CDR3 loop: CASSLGWRGAFKKDEQYF. The CDR3 nucleotides read TGTGCCAGCAGCTTAGGGTGGCGGGGGGCGTTTAAGAAAGACGAGCAGTACTTC.

The chain's CDR3 is CASSVAGSRALNTQYF. The DNA for the CDR3 is TGTGCCAGCAGCGTAGCCGGCTCGAGGGCTTTGAATACGCAGTATTTT. This chain uses TRBV9 with TRBJ2-3, with D possibly matching TRBD2 (5 bases). The CDR3 has 16 amino acids. The V end lost 0 bases, the J end lost 7 bases, and 18 bases lay between the germline ends. CDR1 and CDR2 (germline): SGDLS, YYNGEE.

The chain employs TRBV28 and TRBJ1-5, with 11 bases lining up with TRBD1. The CDR3 consists of 14 residues. V lost 8 bases to trimming and J lost 6 bases; unmatched junction nucleotides: 6. Germline loops: CDR1 MDHEN, CDR2 SYDVKM. The CDR3 bases are TGTGCCAGCCGGACAGGGGGCGTTAGTCAGCCCCAGCATTTT. As protein: CASRTGGVSQPQHF.

The chain links TRBV2 to TRBJ1-1; D is perhaps TRBD1 (6 bases). The CDR3 consists of 14 residues. The V and J ends lost 9 bases and 3 bases respectively, with 17 bases between them. Germline values: CDR1 SNHLY, CDR2 FYNNEI. CDR3 coding DNA: TGTGCCAGTCTGTGGACGGGGGGGCACACTGAAGCTTTCTTT. Encoded protein: CASLWTGGHTEAFF.

The chain uses TRBV4-3 and TRBJ2-3, with 9 bases aligning to TRBD1. The CDR3 is 17 amino acids. Germline V lookup: CDR1 LGHNA, CDR2 YSLEER. Trimming at V came to 1 base and at J to 0 bases, leaving 5 bases not matched to a gene. CDR3 DNA: TGCGCCAGCAGCCAAGGGACAGGGGTTAGGAGCACAGATACGCAGTATTTT. Its protein product is CASSQGTGVRSTDTQYF.

The chain combines TRBV11-3 with TRBJ2-7; TRBD1 is a possible D gene (5 bases). This CDR3 is built from 12 residues. V lost 2 bases and J 5 bases, leaving 7 bases between the germline ends. Germline assignment: CDR1 SGHNT and CDR2 YENEEA. The DNA for the CDR3 is TGTGCCAGCAGCTTAAAGACAGACGAGCAGTACTTC. Translated: CASSLKTDEQYF.

DNA of the CDR3: TGTGCCAGCAGCCATCCCCAGGGCCGAGAGACCCAGTACTTC. It codes for CASSHPQGRETQYF. The chain couples TRBV14 to TRBJ2-5; maybe TRBD1 (5 bases). V lost 3 bases and J 4 bases, leaving 12 bases between the germline ends. Per germline, CDR1 SGHDN and CDR2 FVKESK. The CDR3 covers 14 residues.

The chain has TRBV7-3 and TRBJ2-1; perhaps TRBD2 as D (5 bases). V was shortened by 4 bases and J by 4 bases, with 8 bases between the two germline ends. This CDR3 spans 13 amino acids. CDR1 SGHTA and CDR2 FQGTGA come from the germline V gene. CDR3 in DNA: TGTGCCAGCAGCTGGACTGGTTACAATGAGCAGTTCTTC. Amino acids: CASSWTGYNEQFF.

The chain links TRBV7-9 to TRBJ1-5; TRBD1 might be the D (5 bases). With 5 bases removed from V and 0 bases from J, the gap between germline ends came to 11 bases. Germline CDR1 and CDR2: SEHNR and FQNEAQ (reference sequence). The CDR3 length is 15 residues. The CDR3 is CASSPTTGSNQPQHF. The CDR3 DNA reads TGTGCCAGCAGCCCAACTACAGGTAGCAATCAGCCCCAGCATTTT.

The rearrangement uses TRBV30 and TRBJ1-5; 8 nucleotides match TRBD1. V shed 5 bases and J 4 bases; nucleotides not matched to a gene: 1. The length of the CDR3 is 12 residues. Germline V gives CDR1 GTSNPN, CDR2 SVGIG (reference sequence). The CDR3 region is CAWGQGNQPQHF. For the CDR3, the DNA is TGTGCCTGGGGACAGGGAAATCAGCCCCAGCATTTT.

The rearrangement joins TRBV4-2 to TRBJ1-5; 10 bases map to TRBD1. The CDR3 runs to 15 residues. The germline V gene encodes CDR1 LGHNA and CDR2 YNFKEQ. V trimming: 1 base; J trimming: 4 bases; junction bases outside the gene matches: 1. CDR3 residues: CASSQGQGANQPQHF. The CDR3, as DNA: TGTGCCAGCAGCCAAGGACAGGGGGCGAATCAGCCCCAGCATTTT.

This clone has just one count. This chain links TRBV6-1 with TRBJ1-5; D possibly corresponds to TRBD1 (5 bases). Germline assignment: CDR1 MNHNS and CDR2 SASEGT. This CDR3 contains 15 residues. Trimming stripped 8 bases from V and 0 bases from J, with 14 bases between. Here the CDR3 reads CASGDSWDSNQPQHF. In DNA, the CDR3 is TGTGCCAGCGGCGACAGTTGGGATAGCAATCAGCCCCAGCATTTT.

The rearrangement uses TRBV4-3 and TRBJ1-2, with a weak D call TRBD1 (5 bases). V was pared by 0 bases and J by 8 bases, with 13 bases between. The CDR3 is 14 residues long. Germline V lookup: CDR1 LGHNA, CDR2 YSLEER. The CDR3 spells CASSQERAGIGYTF. The CDR3 nucleotides are TGCGCCAGCAGCCAAGAACGGGCAGGGATAGGCTACACCTTC.

V usage is TRBV30 and J usage is TRBJ2-2; the D is unclear. V was clipped by 4 bases and J by 5 bases, with 11 bases between them. This CDR3 region has 13 residues. Germline CDR1 and CDR2: GTSNPN and SVGIG (reference sequence). CDR3 DNA: TGTGCCTGGAATCTCCAGGTGACCGGGGAGCTGTTTTTT. Protein product: CAWNLQVTGELFF. Complete variable domain (other parts from reference TRBV30 and TRBJ2-2): SQTIHQWPATLVQPVGSPLSLECTVEGTSNPNLYWYRQAAGRGLQLLFYSVGIGQISSEVPQNLSASRPQDRQFILSSKKLLLSDSGFYLCAWNLQVTGELFFGEGSRLTVL.

The chain uses TRBV5-1 and TRBJ2-3; TRBD2 aligns across 12 bases. The CDR3 contains 15 residues. Germline-derived CDR1 and CDR2 are SGHRS and YFSETQ. The V segment lost 0 bases and the J segment 4 bases; nucleotides outside the gene matches: 0. The CDR3 DNA is TGCGCCAGCAGCTTGGGACTAGCGGGAGCAGATACGCAGTATTTT. The encoded protein is CASSLGLAGADTQYF.

The chain combines TRBV18 with TRBJ2-2; 10 nucleotides match TRBD1. This CDR3 region has 20 residues. V gave up 3 bases and J gave up 2 bases; unmatched junction bases: 15. CDR1 is KGHSH and CDR2 is LQKENI in the germline V gene. CDR3 region: CASSPDRGGWRLTNTGELFF. CDR3 DNA: TGTGCCAGCTCACCGGACAGGGGGGGATGGCGGCTGACCAACACCGGGGAGCTGTTTTTT.

The chain is built from TRBV4-1 and TRBJ2-4; TRBD2 aligns across 10 bases. This CDR3 has 17 amino acids. Germline CDR1 reads MGHRA; CDR2 reads YSYEKL. V lost 0 bases to trimming and J lost 2 bases; unmatched junction nucleotides: 4. In DNA form, the CDR3 reads TGCGCCAGCAGCCAAGAAAGCGGGAGGGCCTCCAAAAACATTCAGTACTTC. Protein: CASSQESGRASKNIQYF.

The J gene is TRBJ2-3, the V gene TRBV9; 14 bases map to TRBD2. The CDR3 length is 18 residues. V was pared by 1 base and J by 6 bases, with 10 bases of the junction left unmatched. Germline CDR1 reads SGDLS; CDR2 reads YYNGEE. CDR3: CASSVSGTSGRYPDTQYF. The CDR3 DNA reads as TGTGCCAGCAGCGTATCCGGGACTAGCGGGAGATACCCGGATACGCAGTATTTT.

This clone was counted a few times. The genes are TRBV6-5 and TRBJ2-1, with 10 bases aligning to TRBD1. CDR1 and CDR2 from the germline V gene are MNHEY and SVGAGI. This CDR3 has 15 residues. V was pared by 6 bases and J by 3 bases, with 5 bases of the junction left unmatched. The CDR3 DNA sequence: TGTGCCAGCAGCCCGGGGGACAGGGGCTACAATGAGCAGTTCTTC. Translation gives CASSPGDRGYNEQFF.

V and J are TRBV30 and TRBJ2-7, with 10 bases aligning to TRBD2. The V segment lost 0 bases and the J segment 6 bases; nucleotides outside the gene matches: 8. Germline CDR1 and CDR2: GTSNPN and SVGIG (reference sequence). This CDR3 is built from 15 residues. The CDR3 region has the DNA TGTGCCTGGAGTGTTCAACTAGCGGGACCTTCCGAGCAGTACTTC. Amino acid sequence: CAWSVQLAGPSEQYF. Combining the CDR3 with reference TRBV30 and TRBJ2-7 gives the whole variable domain SQTIHQWPATLVQPVGSPLSLECTVEGTSNPNLYWYRQAAGRGLQLLFYSVGIGQISSEVPQNLSASRPQDRQFILSSKKLLLSDSGFYLCAWSVQLAGPSEQYFGPGTRLTVT.

The V gene is TRBV27, the J gene TRBJ2-5; 8 bases fit TRBD1. Unmatched junction bases numbered 12, after V lost 2 bases and J lost 4 bases. The CDR3 has 17 amino acids. Per the germline V gene, CDR1 is MNHEY and CDR2 is SMNVEV (reference sequence). The CDR3 sequence is CASSLKDRDRGRETQYF. DNA of the CDR3: TGTGCCAGCAGTTTAAAGGACAGGGATCGTGGCCGAGAGACCCAGTACTTC.

This clone was seen only once. The V and J genes are TRBV6-5 and TRBJ1-1; the D gene is possibly TRBD1 (6 bases). The CDR3 extends over 16 amino acids. V was pared by 0 bases and J by 7 bases, with 18 bases between. Germline assignment: CDR1 MNHEY and CDR2 SVGAGI. The CDR3 nucleotides read TGTGCCAGCAGTTACTCGTCGGCCAGGGGAGTTAATGAAGCTTTCTTT. It codes for CASSYSSARGVNEAFF.